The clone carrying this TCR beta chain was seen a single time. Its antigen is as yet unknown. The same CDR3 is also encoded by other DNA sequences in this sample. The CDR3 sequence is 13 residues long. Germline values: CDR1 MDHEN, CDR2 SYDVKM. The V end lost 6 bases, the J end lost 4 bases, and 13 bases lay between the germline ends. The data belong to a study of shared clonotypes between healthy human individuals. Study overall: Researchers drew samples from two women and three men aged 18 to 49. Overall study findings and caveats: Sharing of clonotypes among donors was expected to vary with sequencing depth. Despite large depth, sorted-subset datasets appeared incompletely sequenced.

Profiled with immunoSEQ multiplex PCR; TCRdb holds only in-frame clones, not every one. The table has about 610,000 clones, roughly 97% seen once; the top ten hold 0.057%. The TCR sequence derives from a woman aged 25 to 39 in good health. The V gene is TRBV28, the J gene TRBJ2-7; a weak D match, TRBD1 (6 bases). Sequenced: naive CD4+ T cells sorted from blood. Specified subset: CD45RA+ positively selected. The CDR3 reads CASREQGRYEQYF. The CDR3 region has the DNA TGTGCCAGCAGGGAACAGGGCAGATACGAGCAGTACTTC.